Shown below are 9 T cell receptor beta chains from a single sample sequenced in a study of PD-L1 blockade in urothelial cancer. As to time point: pretreatment peripheral blood. Clones were sequenced by immunoSEQ multiplex PCR, and TCRdb holds only the in-frame ones, with some missing. The table has 65,000 to 90,000 clones, 80% to 85% seen once. The sequenced sample was PBMCs, obtained around atezolizumab (anti-PD-L1) treatment. These receptors all come from a woman between 65 and 79 years old with urothelial cancer.

The V gene is TRBV30, the J gene TRBJ2-1; D might be TRBD1 (6 bases). CDR1 and CDR2 (germline): GTSNPN, SVGIG (reference sequence). The V end was cut by 4 bases, the J end by 4 bases, with 14 bases between. CDR3 size: 14 residues. This CDR3 reads CAWNQGSFYNEQFF. CDR3 DNA: TGTGCCTGGAATCAGGGGAGCTTTTACAATGAGCAGTTCTTC.

The chain links TRBV7-8 to TRBJ1-5; 7 bases map to TRBD1. Germline V lookup: CDR1 SGHVS, CDR2 FQNEAQ. The J segment lost 7 bases and the V segment lost 5 bases, leaving 8 bases of the junction unmatched. CDR3 size: 14 residues. In DNA form, the CDR3 reads TGTGCCAGCAGCCGAGGCAGGGGGATGCAGCCCCAGCATTTT. Amino acids: CASSRGRGMQPQHF.

The genes are TRBV19 and TRBJ2-7; TRBD2 might be the D (6 bases). Germline CDR1 reads LNHDA; CDR2 reads SQIVND (reference sequence). V lost 1 base, J lost 1 base, and 14 bases lay in between. This CDR3 has 16 residues. The CDR3 sequence is CASSIGGTESSYEQYF. The CDR3 DNA follows: TGTGCCAGTAGTATAGGTGGGACTGAGTCATCCTACGAGCAGTACTTC.

The J gene is TRBJ2-4, the V gene TRBV5-1; 13 positions agree with TRBD2. Germline lookup yields CDR1 SGHRS and CDR2 YFSETQ. V lost 1 base to trimming and J lost 8 bases; unmatched junction nucleotides: 3. The length of the CDR3 is 15 residues. CDR3 bases: TGCGCCAGCAGCTTGACTAGCGGGAGGGTTGACATTCAGTACTTC. Translating gives CASSLTSGRVDIQYF.

This clone was detected a few times. The rearrangement uses TRBV6-6 and TRBJ2-1; 7 bases are shared with TRBD1. Per germline, CDR1 MNHNY and CDR2 SVGAGI (reference sequence). The CDR3 consists of 16 residues. The trim removed 6 bases at V and 5 bases at J, leaving 13 bases unmatched. The CDR3 DNA sequence: TGTGCCAGCAGCCCCCTTCAGGGGGTGGCGAACAATGAGCAGTTCTTC. This sequence encodes CASSPLQGVANNEQFF.

The chain joins TRBV6-1 to TRBJ1-5; TRBD1 matches 9 bases. Trimming removed 4 bases from V and 7 bases from J; junction bases left unmatched: 8. The length of the CDR3 is 15 residues. The germline CDR1 and CDR2 sequences are MNHNS and SASEGT. The CDR3 region has the DNA TGTGCCAGCAGTGGGGGGACAGGGCGTGCCCAGCCCCAGCATTTT. Protein: CASSGGTGRAQPQHF.

The genes are TRBV2 and TRBJ2-1, with 9 bases fitting TRBD2. In germline, CDR1 is SNHLY, CDR2 FYNNEI. CDR3 size: 15 residues. Trimming removed 6 bases from V and 7 bases from J; junction bases left unmatched: 10. In DNA form, the CDR3 reads TGTGCCAGCAGCCCGACTAGCGGAGAGGGGAATGAGCAGTTCTTC. It yields the protein CASSPTSGEGNEQFF.

The J gene is TRBJ2-3, the V gene TRBV5-5, with a tentative D call TRBD1 (6 bases). The CDR3 loop spans 15 amino acids. CDR1 is SGHKS and CDR2 is YYEKEE in the germline V gene (reference sequence). Between the trimmed V and J ends, which lost 3 bases and 2 bases, there was a span of 13 bases. The DNA for the CDR3 is TGTGCCAGCAGCTGGGCAGGGGACCCCACAGATACGCAGTATTTT. Protein: CASSWAGDPTDTQYF.

This sequence joins TRBV5-5 and TRBJ2-7; D might be TRBD2 (6 bases). Per the germline V gene, CDR1 is SGHKS and CDR2 is YYEKEE (reference sequence). This CDR3 is built from 14 residues. V was trimmed by 3 bases and J by 13 bases, leaving 23 bases between them. Here the CDR3 reads CASSSRITGTSNYF. For the CDR3, the DNA is TGTGCCAGCAGCTCCAGAATTACCGGGACTTCCAACTACTTC.